The 5 T cell receptor beta chains listed next were all sequenced from one sample in a study of shared clonotypes between healthy human individuals. Assay used: immunoSEQ multiplex PCR; TCRdb lists only in-frame clones, some missing. The sample holds some 2,000,000 clones, roughly 94% seen once. Naive CD8 populations comprised CD45RO-negative cells positively selected for CCR7, excluding terminally differentiated effector memory CD45RA+ cells. The sequenced sample consisted of naive CD8+ T cells sorted from blood. The receptors were gathered from a man aged 18 to 30 in good health.

J is TRBJ2-7 and V is TRBV19, with TRBD1 matching 8 bases. Germline trimming cut 3 bases from V and 2 bases from J; bases unmatched to any gene: 3. CDR1 and CDR2 (germline): LNHDA, SQIVND (reference sequence). The CDR3 has 14 residues. The CDR3 DNA reads TGTGCCAGTAGTATGACAGGGGAGGCCTACGAGCAGTACTTC. This codes for CASSMTGEAYEQYF.

With respect to this clone: Other nucleotide sequences from this sample produce the same CDR3. The chain combines TRBV7-6 with TRBJ2-2, with D unclear. There are 13 residues in the CDR3. V dropped 0 bases and J dropped 5 bases, with 4 bases sitting between them. Germline CDR1 and CDR2: SGHVS and FNYEAQ. The DNA for the CDR3 is TGTGCCAGCAGCTTAGCCGGGACCGGGGAGCTGTTTTTT. It yields the protein CASSLAGTGELFF. The full variable domain, with the rest looked up from reference TRBV7-6 and TRBJ2-2, is GAGVSQSPRYKVTKRGQDVALRCDPISGHVSLYWYRQALGQGPEFLTYFNYEAQQDKSGLPNDRFSAERPEGSISTLTIQRTEQRDSAMYRCASSLAGTGELFFGEGSRLTVL.

This chain connects TRBV5-6 to TRBJ2-7, with D maybe TRBD1 (6 bases). V lost 4 bases and J lost 2, with 13 bases in between. This CDR3 has 14 amino acids. CDR1 SGHDT and CDR2 YYEEEE come from the germline V gene. DNA of the CDR3: TGTGCCAGCAGCGTGACGACAGGAACCTACGAGCAGTACTTC. Translated, it gives CASSVTTGTYEQYF.

V is TRBV7-8 and J is TRBJ1-5, with TRBD1 matching over 9 bases. The germline V gene has CDR1 SGHVS and CDR2 FQNEAQ. J lost 4 bases, V lost 1 base, and 8 bases had no gene match. The CDR3 loop spans 17 amino acids. CDR3 protein: CASSLGYIGQGNQPQHF. In nucleotides, the CDR3 is TGTGCCAGCAGCTTAGGGTATATAGGACAGGGGAATCAGCCCCAGCATTTT.

A note on this clone: Additional DNA sequences in this sample encode the identical CDR3. This chain links TRBV27 with TRBJ2-5; TRBD2 might be the D (6 bases). The CDR3 totals 13 residues. V was shortened by 1 base and J by 3 bases, with 6 bases between the two germline ends. The germline gives CDR1 MNHEY, CDR2 SMNVEV (reference sequence). The CDR3 DNA sequence: TGTGCCAGCAGTTTATTAGCGGAAGAGACCCAGTACTTC. Residues: CASSLLAEETQYF.